Each of the 22 T cell receptor beta chains below was sequenced from the same sample in a study of cytomegalovirus exposure and HLA in healthy donors. Generated by immunoSEQ multiplex PCR, the TCRdb table keeps only in-frame clones and is missing some. The sample has around 45,000 clones; around 90% are singletons. Sequencing input: PBMCs. These TCRs come from a man younger than 30 in good health and CMV-seronegative.

In nucleotides, the CDR3 is TGTGCCAGCAGCGCTAGGGGGGGCGGGAGGCGCCTTGAGACCCAGTACTTC. The encoded protein is CASSARGGGRRLETQYF. The genes are TRBV7-8 and TRBJ2-5, with 8 bases identical to TRBD2. This CDR3 region has 17 residues. The V gene's germline CDR1 is SGHVS and CDR2 FQNEAQ. J was trimmed by 5 bases and V by 5 bases; bases with no gene match: 16.

V and J are TRBV7-8 and TRBJ2-3; 12 bases align to TRBD2. Germline-derived CDR1 and CDR2 are SGHVS and FQNEAQ. The CDR3 is made up of 15 amino acids. Germline trimming cut 3 bases from V and 8 bases from J; bases unmatched to any gene: 6. The CDR3 spells CASSLTSGGRATQYF. The CDR3 nucleotides are TGTGCCAGCAGCTTGACTAGCGGGGGAAGAGCTACGCAGTATTTT.

The chain couples TRBV27 to TRBJ2-7, with 8 bases fitting TRBD2. The ends lost 6 bases at V and 6 bases at J; junction bases unmatched: 10. The CDR3 is 14 residues long. Germline loops: CDR1 MNHEY, CDR2 SMNVEV (reference sequence). In DNA form, the CDR3 reads TGTGCCAGCAGCACGGGGACTAGGGGCACCGAGCAGTACTTC. This gives the protein CASSTGTRGTEQYF.

The rearrangement uses TRBV2 and TRBJ1-4; D is undetermined. This CDR3 is built from 13 residues. Germline V gives CDR1 SNHLY, CDR2 FYNNEI. Trimming left V 4 bases short and J 4 bases short, with 7 bases between. This CDR3 reads CASSGLRNEKLFF. The CDR3 bases are TGTGCCAGCAGTGGGCTCCGTAATGAAAAACTGTTTTTT.

The V gene is TRBV2, the J gene TRBJ2-6; a possible D gene is TRBD1 (6 bases). Germline V gene sequence: CDR1 SNHLY, CDR2 FYNNEI. This CDR3 contains 19 residues. Trimming took off 4 bases at V and 0 bases at J, with 19 bases between the two ends. CDR3 DNA: TGTGCCAGCAGTGTCAACAGGGTACAAGGGAACTCTGGGGCCAACGTCCTGACTTTC. It translates to CASSVNRVQGNSGANVLTF.

The chain joins TRBV6-1 to TRBJ2-6; D is possibly TRBD2 (5 bases). There are 13 residues in the CDR3. Germline V gene sequence: CDR1 MNHNS, CDR2 SASEGT. The ends were cut back, 8 bases at V and 3 bases at J, with 8 bases in the middle. The CDR3 spells CASEGSGANVLTF. CDR3 in DNA: TGTGCCAGCGAGGGAAGTGGGGCCAACGTCCTGACTTTC.

This clone was counted a single time. The rearrangement joins TRBV27 to TRBJ1-1; no clear D gene. The V and J ends lost 4 bases and 0 bases respectively, with 9 bases between them. Germline loops: CDR1 MNHEY, CDR2 SMNVEV (reference sequence). CDR3 length equals 14 residues. CDR3 bases: TGTGCCAGCAGTTCACAGTGGGTGAACACTGAAGCTTTCTTT. It yields the protein CASSSQWVNTEAFF.

This CDR3 reads CASSMWRDVTETQYF. In DNA form, the CDR3 reads TGTGCCAGTAGTATGTGGCGGGACGTGACAGAGACCCAGTACTTC. The rearrangement uses TRBV19 and TRBJ2-5; the D gene is possibly TRBD2 (6 bases). This CDR3 has 15 amino acids. V was pared by 3 bases and J by 4 bases, with 15 bases between. Germline assignment: CDR1 LNHDA and CDR2 SQIVND (reference sequence).

The chain carries TRBV5-6 and TRBJ1-2, with 8 bases matching TRBD1. V lost 6 bases to trimming and J lost 2 bases; unmatched junction nucleotides: 3. Germline CDR1 SGHDT, CDR2 YYEEEE. The CDR3 contains 13 residues. Here the CDR3 reads CASTRQGNYGYTF. In DNA, the CDR3 is TGTGCCAGCACCAGACAGGGGAACTATGGCTACACCTTC. Drawing the rest from reference TRBV5-6 and TRBJ1-2, the complete variable domain is DAGVTQSPTHLIKTRGQQVTLRCSPKSGHDTVSWYQQALGQGPQFIFQYYEEEERQRGNFPDRFSGHQFPNYSSELNVNALLLGDSALYLCASTRQGNYGYTFGSGTRLTVV.

The rearrangement links TRBV7-9 to TRBJ2-2; 8 positions match TRBD2. With 5 bases clipped from V and 4 bases from J, the junction kept 0 bases outside the gene matches. Per the germline V gene, CDR1 is SEHNR and CDR2 is FQNEAQ (reference sequence). CDR3 length equals 13 residues. The CDR3 coding sequence is TGTGCCAGCAGCGCGGGAGGCACCGGGGAGCTGTTTTTT. Protein sequence: CASSAGGTGELFF.

This chain joins TRBV18 and TRBJ1-1; 10 nucleotides align to TRBD1. Germline loops: CDR1 KGHSH, CDR2 LQKENI. The CDR3 consists of 16 residues. V shed 4 bases and J 5 bases; nucleotides not matched to a gene: 10. This chain's CDR3 is CASSRPGQGFWTEAFF. In nucleotides, the CDR3 is TGTGCCAGCTCACGACCGGGACAGGGGTTTTGGACTGAAGCTTTCTTT.

The chain is built from TRBV11-2 and TRBJ2-5; unclear D gene. The CDR3 spans 15 residues. Trimming left V 0 bases short and J 1 base short, with 9 bases between. CDR1 and CDR2 from the germline V gene are SGHAT and FQNNGV. CDR3 nucleotides: TGTGCCAGCAGCTTAGAGTTGGCCCCCCAAGAGACCCAGTACTTC. This encodes CASSLELAPQETQYF.

The CDR3 loop reads CASSPGTGSLYEQYF. CDR3 DNA: TGTGCCAGCAGTCCCGGGACAGGGTCTCTCTACGAGCAGTACTTC. V usage is TRBV27 and J usage is TRBJ2-7; 9 bases agree with TRBD1. The CDR3 runs 15 residues. The germline gives CDR1 MNHEY, CDR2 SMNVEV (reference sequence). After removal of 5 bases from V and 3 bases from J, the junction contained 8 bases not matched to a gene.

The rearrangement links TRBV13 to TRBJ2-2; possible D gene TRBD1, 5 bases. Germline CDR1 reads PRHDT; CDR2 reads FYEKMQ (reference sequence). The V end was cut by 3 bases, the J end by 1 base, with 12 bases between. This CDR3 is 16 amino acids long. The CDR3 spells CASSFARQRNTGELFF. CDR3 nucleotide sequence: TGTGCCAGCAGCTTCGCCCGACAGAGGAACACCGGGGAGCTGTTTTTT.

Only one count was recorded for this clone. The rearrangement uses TRBV5-4 and TRBJ2-1; 7 bases are a match to TRBD2. The CDR3 has 14 amino acids. Germline assignment: CDR1 SGHNT and CDR2 YYREEE (reference sequence). V was clipped by 5 bases and J by 9 bases; unmatched bases: 11. The CDR3 coding sequence is TGTGCCAGCAGATCCTTCGGGGGGAAGGCTGAGCAGTTCTTC. Protein product: CASRSFGGKAEQFF.

The chain carries TRBV4-1 and TRBJ1-1; 7 bases match TRBD1. The CDR3 consists of 16 residues. CDR1 MGHRA and CDR2 YSYEKL come from the germline V gene. V gave up 2 bases and J gave up 4 bases; unmatched junction bases: 10. Written as DNA, the CDR3 is TGCGCCAGCAGCCAAATTGTGGGCAGGGGGACCACTGAAGCTTTCTTT. This codes for CASSQIVGRGTTEAFF.

The gene calls are TRBV19 and TRBJ1-2; possibly TRBD1 for D (6 bases). Germline CDR1 LNHDA, CDR2 SQIVND (reference sequence). The CDR3 runs 12 residues. Trimming removed 4 bases from V and 8 bases from J, with 11 bases in between. As DNA, the CDR3 is TGTGCCAGTAGTACAGGGGCTACAGGCTACACCTTC. Residues: CASSTGATGYTF.

The chain is built from TRBV28 and TRBJ2-2; 11 positions match TRBD2. Germline V gene sequence: CDR1 MDHEN, CDR2 SYDVKM. CDR3 length: 18 amino acids. V lost 2 bases, J lost 0 bases, and 5 bases stayed unmatched. CDR3 sequence reads: CASSLRASGRPNTGELFF. CDR3 nucleotide sequence: TGTGCCAGCAGTTTAAGGGCTAGCGGGAGGCCGAACACCGGGGAGCTGTTTTTT. Complete variable domain (other parts from reference TRBV28 and TRBJ2-2): DVKVTQSSRYLVKRTGEKVFLECVQDMDHENMFWYRQDPGLGLRLIYFSYDVKMKEKGDIPEGYSVSREKKERFSLILESASTNQTSMYLCASSLRASGRPNTGELFFGEGSRLTVL.

The V gene is TRBV29-1, the J gene TRBJ2-5; TRBD1 might be the D (5 bases). With 5 bases removed from V and 5 bases from J, the gap between germline ends came to 15 bases. Germline values: CDR1 SQVTM, CDR2 ANQGSEA. CDR3 length: 13 residues. CDR3 in DNA: TGCAGCGTTAACCCCCAGGGCAGCGAGACCCAGTACTTC. It translates to CSVNPQGSETQYF. Together with reference TRBV29-1 and TRBJ2-5, the CDR3 gives the full variable domain: SAVISQKPSRDICQRGTSLTIQCQVDSQVTMMFWYRQQPGQSLTLIATANQGSEATYESGFVIDKFPISRPNLTFSTLTVSNMSPEDSSIYLCSVNPQGSETQYFGPGTRLLVL.

This chain joins TRBV6-5 and TRBJ2-7; 8 bases are shared with TRBD1. Trimming took 5 bases from V and 2 from J; bases not matched to a gene: 8. Germline V gives CDR1 MNHEY, CDR2 SVGAGI. The CDR3 covers 15 residues. CDR3 coding DNA: TGTGCCAGCAGTGCCGATGGACAGGGAACCTACGAGCAGTACTTC. It yields the protein CASSADGQGTYEQYF.

The chain recombines TRBV5-1 with TRBJ1-2, with 7 nucleotides matching TRBD1. From germline, CDR1 is SGHRS and CDR2 YFSETQ. After removal of 2 bases from V and 2 bases from J, the junction contained 6 bases not matched to a gene. CDR3 size: 15 residues. The CDR3 loop reads CASSLRGRVNYGYTF. CDR3 nucleotides: TGCGCCAGCAGCTTAAGGGGGCGCGTAAACTATGGCTACACCTTC. Full variable domain (remainder filled in from reference TRBV5-1 and TRBJ1-2): KAGVTQTPRYLIKTRGQQVTLSCSPISGHRSVSWYQQTPGQGLQFLFEYFSETQRNKGNFPGRFSGRQFSNSRSEMNVSTLELGDSALYLCASSLRGRVNYGYTFGSGTRLTVV.

The chain has TRBV19 and TRBJ1-4, with 7 bases identical to TRBD1. Per germline, CDR1 LNHDA and CDR2 SQIVND (reference sequence). The CDR3 totals 17 residues. The J segment lost 2 bases and the V segment lost 1 base, leaving 7 bases of the junction unmatched. CDR3 amino acids: CASSIASGQVTNEKLFF. Written as DNA, the CDR3 is TGTGCCAGTAGTATAGCCTCCGGACAGGTGACTAATGAAAAACTGTTTTTT.